This T cell receptor beta chain was recorded in a study of cytomegalovirus exposure and HLA in healthy donors. Whole-study findings and limits: What a later analysis showed was that several of the most significant clusters appeared linked to common viral pathogens. Roughly even sequencing depth across donors was the assumption behind the presence/absence analyses. Rates of TCR association differed by HLA locus in a later analysis, with DRB1 highest and HLA-C lowest.

The CDR3 runs 15 residues. Germline V gene data show CDR1 as SSHAT and CDR2 as FNYEAQ (reference sequence). Comments on this clone: Its target is unknown. Its ends do not fully match the called genes, so a read error is possible.

At the time of sampling, donors were nominally healthy, though unrecorded immune exposures were likely. The PCR had 60 Vbeta and 13 Jbeta primers. Produced via immunoSEQ multiplex PCR; TCRdb's table is partial and in-frame only. The sample carries roughly 120,000 clones, roughly 70% recorded once. The sequence derives from a woman aged 40 to 55 in good health and CMV-seronegative. Sample: PBMCs. This rearrangement joins TRBV7-7 to TRBJ2-3, with D possibly being TRBD2 (6 bases). CDR3 in DNA: TGTGCTAGCAGCTTAAGAGACGGGGGAACAGATACGCAGTATTTT. Its translation is CASSLRDGGTDTQYF.